This T cell receptor beta chain derives from a study of shared clonotypes between healthy human individuals. Background on the study: For every donor, three CD4 naive, three CD4 memory, two CD8 naive and one CD8 memory plates were used.

The DNA input per sorted-subset replicate PCR was approximately 210 ng, corresponding to some 30,000 T cell genomes. Method: immunoSEQ multiplex PCR; TCRdb's copy keeps in-frame clones and lacks some. This table holds 950,000 to 1,100,000 clones, approximately 78% found once. This clone was seen a single time. The ends were cut back, 3 bases at V and 7 bases at J, with 25 bases in the middle. This CDR3 contains 18 residues. CDR1 is MDHEN, CDR2 SYDVKM, per germline. The TCR originated in a man aged 18 to 29 in good health. Some clones in this sample may be carry-over from other donors' samples. Sequencing input: memory CD4+ T cells from PBMCs. As for subset: CD45RA-negative fraction. The chain is built from TRBV28 and TRBJ1-5; perhaps TRBD1 as D (6 bases). The CDR3 DNA follows: TGTGCCAGCAGTTTTTCAGGGGAGTCGGGGCCTCTGAGGCAGCCCCAGCATTTT. Amino acid sequence: CASSFSGESGPLRQPQHF.